The T cell receptor beta chain described here comes from a study of cytomegalovirus exposure and HLA in healthy donors. Broader study findings: Donors belonging to an Asian-associated ancestry cluster reportedly showed fewer N-insertions in productive TCRs than the roughly 670-donor mean, according to what a later analysis found. In a later analysis, specific HLA alleles were associated with 15,000 or so TCR beta sequences at a 0.05 false discovery rate. Exclusion as indistinguishable affected some V segments, including TRBV6-2 and TRBV6-3.

This clone was recorded once. Its antigen is undetermined. It was healthy bone marrow donors who served as donors. Looked up from germline, CDR1 is LNHNV and CDR2 is YYDKDF (reference sequence). V lost 1 base to trimming and J lost 2 bases, with 13 bases between them. This CDR3 region has 16 residues. PCR amplification relied on 60 Vbeta primers (plus 13 Jbeta primers). The data were produced by immunoSEQ multiplex PCR, yet TCRdb's version contains in-frame clones alone and is incomplete. The table has 150,000 or so clones, approximately 74% seen once; the top ten hold 7.3%. The clonotype comes from a male donor in good health and CMV-seronegative. The chain is built from TRBV15 and TRBJ2-3, with a possible D match to TRBD2 (6 bases). Sequencing was done on a sample of PBMCs. The CDR3 here is CATSRVKAGVTDTQYF. The DNA of the CDR3 is TGTGCCACCAGCAGAGTTAAAGCGGGTGTCACAGATACGCAGTATTTT.